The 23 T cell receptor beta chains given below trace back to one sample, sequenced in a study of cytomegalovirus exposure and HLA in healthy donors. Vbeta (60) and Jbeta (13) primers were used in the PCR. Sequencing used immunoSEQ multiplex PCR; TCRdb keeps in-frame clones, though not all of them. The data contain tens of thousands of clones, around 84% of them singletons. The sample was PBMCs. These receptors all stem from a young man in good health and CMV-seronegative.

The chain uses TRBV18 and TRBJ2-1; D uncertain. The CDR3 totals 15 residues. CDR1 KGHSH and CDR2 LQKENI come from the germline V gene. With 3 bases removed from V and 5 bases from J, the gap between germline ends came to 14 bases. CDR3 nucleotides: TGTGCCAGCTCACCTCTCGAAATACGGGACAATGAGCAGTTCTTC. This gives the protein CASSPLEIRDNEQFF. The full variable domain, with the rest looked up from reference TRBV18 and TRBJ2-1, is NAGVMQNPRHLVRRRGQEARLRCSPMKGHSHVYWYRQLPEEGLKFMVYLQKENIIDESGMPKERFSAEFPKEGPSILRIQQVVRGDSAAYFCASSPLEIRDNEQFFGPGTRLTVL.

The DNA of the CDR3 is TGTGCCAGCAGCGTATCTTACTTC. Protein product: CASSVSYF. V usage is TRBV9 and J usage is TRBJ2-7; D uncertain. Per germline, CDR1 SGDLS and CDR2 YYNGEE. This CDR3 has 8 amino acids. V was pared by 1 base and J by 13 bases, with 3 bases between. Supplemented by reference TRBV9 and TRBJ2-7, the full variable domain reads DSGVTQTPKHLITATGQRVTLRCSPRSGDLSVYWYQQSLDQGLQFLIQYYNGEERAKGNILERFSAQQFPDLHSELNLSSLELGDSALYFCASSVSYFGPGTRLTVT.

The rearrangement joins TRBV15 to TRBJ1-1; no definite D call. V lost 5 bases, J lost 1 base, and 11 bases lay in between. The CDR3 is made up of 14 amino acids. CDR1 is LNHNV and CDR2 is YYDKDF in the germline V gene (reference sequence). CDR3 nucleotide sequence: TGTGCCACCAGCTCCGCAGCGGGGAACACTGAAGCTTTCTTT. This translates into CATSSAAGNTEAFF.

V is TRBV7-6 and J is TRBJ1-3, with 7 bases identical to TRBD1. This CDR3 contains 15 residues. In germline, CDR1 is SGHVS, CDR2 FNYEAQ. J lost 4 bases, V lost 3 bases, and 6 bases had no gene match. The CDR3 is CASSLGQSPGNTIYF. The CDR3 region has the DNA TGTGCCAGCAGCTTGGGACAGTCCCCAGGAAACACCATATATTTT.

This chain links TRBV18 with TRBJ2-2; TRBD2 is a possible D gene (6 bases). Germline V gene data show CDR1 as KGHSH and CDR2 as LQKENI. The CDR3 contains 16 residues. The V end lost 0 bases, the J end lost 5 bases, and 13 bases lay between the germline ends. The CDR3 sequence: CASSPPRLEGTGELFF. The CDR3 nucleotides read TGTGCCAGCTCACCACCTCGACTGGAGGGGACCGGGGAGCTGTTTTTT.

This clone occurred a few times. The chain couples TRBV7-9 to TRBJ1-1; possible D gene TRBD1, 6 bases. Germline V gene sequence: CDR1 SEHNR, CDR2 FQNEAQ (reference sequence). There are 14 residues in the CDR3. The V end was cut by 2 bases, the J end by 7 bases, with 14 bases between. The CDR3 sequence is CASSLPGALGEAFF. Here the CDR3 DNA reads TGTGCCAGCAGCTTACCAGGGGCGCTTGGTGAAGCTTTCTTT.

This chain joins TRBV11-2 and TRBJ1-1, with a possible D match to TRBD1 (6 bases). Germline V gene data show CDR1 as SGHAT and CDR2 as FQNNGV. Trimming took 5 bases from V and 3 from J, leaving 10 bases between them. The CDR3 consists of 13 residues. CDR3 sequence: CASSQQGYTEAFF. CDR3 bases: TGTGCCAGCAGCCAACAGGGTTACACTGAAGCTTTCTTT.

CDR3 sequence: CASSQASGQSYEQYF. The CDR3 nucleotides are TGCGCCAGCAGCCAAGCTTCGGGACAGTCCTACGAGCAGTACTTC. The chain joins TRBV4-1 to TRBJ2-7; 7 nucleotides agree with TRBD1. Germline V gene sequence: CDR1 MGHRA, CDR2 YSYEKL. The V gene end was trimmed by 1 base and the J gene end by 1 base; junction bases not matched to a gene: 4. This CDR3 region has 15 residues.

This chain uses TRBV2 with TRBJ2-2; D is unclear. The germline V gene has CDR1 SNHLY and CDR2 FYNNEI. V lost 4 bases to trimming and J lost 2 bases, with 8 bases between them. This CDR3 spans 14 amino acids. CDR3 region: CASSVVFNTGELFF. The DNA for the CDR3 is TGTGCCAGCAGTGTAGTCTTTAACACCGGGGAGCTGTTTTTT.

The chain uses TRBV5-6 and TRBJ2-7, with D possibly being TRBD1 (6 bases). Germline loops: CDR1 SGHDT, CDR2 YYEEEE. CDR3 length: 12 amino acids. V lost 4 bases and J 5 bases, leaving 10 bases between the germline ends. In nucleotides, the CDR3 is TGTGCCAGCAGCAAACAGGGCCACGAGCAGTACTTC. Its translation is CASSKQGHEQYF.

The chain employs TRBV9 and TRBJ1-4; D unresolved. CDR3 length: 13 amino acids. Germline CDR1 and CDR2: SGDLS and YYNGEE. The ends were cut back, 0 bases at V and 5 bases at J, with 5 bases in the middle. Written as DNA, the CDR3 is TGTGCCAGCAGCGTAGACTTAAATGAAAAACTGTTTTTT. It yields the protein CASSVDLNEKLFF.

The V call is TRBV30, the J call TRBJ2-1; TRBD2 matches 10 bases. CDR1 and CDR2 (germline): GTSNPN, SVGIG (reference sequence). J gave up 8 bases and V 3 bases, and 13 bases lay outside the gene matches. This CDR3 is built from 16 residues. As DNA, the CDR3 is TGTGCCTGGAGGGGGGGGGCTAGCGGGAGTAGCGATGAGCAGTTCTTC. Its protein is CAWRGGASGSSDEQFF.

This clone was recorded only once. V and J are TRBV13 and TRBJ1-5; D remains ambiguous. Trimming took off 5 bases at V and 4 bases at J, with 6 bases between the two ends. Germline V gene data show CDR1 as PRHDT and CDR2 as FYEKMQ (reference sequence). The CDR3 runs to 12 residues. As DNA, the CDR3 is TGTGCCAGCAGCCTCCCGAATCAGCCCCAGCATTTT. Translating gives CASSLPNQPQHF.

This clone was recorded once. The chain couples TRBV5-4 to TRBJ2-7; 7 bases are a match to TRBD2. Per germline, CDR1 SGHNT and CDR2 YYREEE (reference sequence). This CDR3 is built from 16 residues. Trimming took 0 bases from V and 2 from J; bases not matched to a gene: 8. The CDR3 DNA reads TGTGCCAGCAGCTTGGCGAGCGGGACCTCGACCTACGAGCAGTACTTC. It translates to CASSLASGTSTYEQYF.

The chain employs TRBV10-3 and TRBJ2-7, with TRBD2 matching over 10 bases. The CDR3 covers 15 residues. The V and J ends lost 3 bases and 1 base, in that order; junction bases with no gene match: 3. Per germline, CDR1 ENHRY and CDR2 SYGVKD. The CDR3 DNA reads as TGTGCCATCAGTGACCTTAGCGGGAGGTCCTACGAGCAGTACTTC. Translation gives CAISDLSGRSYEQYF.

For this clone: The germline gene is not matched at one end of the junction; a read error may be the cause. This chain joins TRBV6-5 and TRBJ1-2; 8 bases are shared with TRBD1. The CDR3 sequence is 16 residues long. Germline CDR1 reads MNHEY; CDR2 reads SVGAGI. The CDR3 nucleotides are TGTGCCGGCAGTTACTCGGCCAGGGGGCATAGCTATGGCTACACCTTC. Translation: CAGSYSARGHSYGYTF.

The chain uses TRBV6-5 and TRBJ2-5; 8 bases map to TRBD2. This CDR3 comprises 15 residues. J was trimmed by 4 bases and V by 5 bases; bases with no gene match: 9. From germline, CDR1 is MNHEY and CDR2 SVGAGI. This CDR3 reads CASSTGGARVETQYF. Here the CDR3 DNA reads TGTGCCAGCAGTACCGGGGGGGCACGGGTAGAGACCCAGTACTTC.

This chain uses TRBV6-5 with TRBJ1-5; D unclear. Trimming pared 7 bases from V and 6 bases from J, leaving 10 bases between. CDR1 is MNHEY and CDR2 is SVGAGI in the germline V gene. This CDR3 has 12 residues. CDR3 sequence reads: CASTTGGQPQHF. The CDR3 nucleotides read TGTGCCAGCACTACTGGCGGTCAGCCCCAGCATTTT.

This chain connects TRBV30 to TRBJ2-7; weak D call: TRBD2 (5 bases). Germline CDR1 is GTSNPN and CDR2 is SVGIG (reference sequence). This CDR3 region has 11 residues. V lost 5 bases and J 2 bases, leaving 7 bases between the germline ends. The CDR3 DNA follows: TGTGCCTGGGGGAGTCCCTACGAGCAGTACTTC. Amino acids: CAWGSPYEQYF.

The CDR3 DNA sequence: TGTGCCAGCAGCTTATTAAGGGGGCTGGACGAGCAGTACTTC. This encodes CASSLLRGLDEQYF. The chain employs TRBV7-8 and TRBJ2-7; 7 bases align to TRBD1. The CDR3 runs to 14 residues. Germline CDR1 SGHVS, CDR2 FQNEAQ. V lost 2 bases, J lost 5 bases, and 6 bases stayed unmatched.

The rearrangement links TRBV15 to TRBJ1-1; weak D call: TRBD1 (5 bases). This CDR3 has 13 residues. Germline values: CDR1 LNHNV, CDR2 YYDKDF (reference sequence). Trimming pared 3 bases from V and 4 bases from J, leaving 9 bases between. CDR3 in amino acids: CATSSGRATEAFF. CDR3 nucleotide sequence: TGTGCCACCAGCAGCGGCAGGGCCACTGAAGCTTTCTTT.

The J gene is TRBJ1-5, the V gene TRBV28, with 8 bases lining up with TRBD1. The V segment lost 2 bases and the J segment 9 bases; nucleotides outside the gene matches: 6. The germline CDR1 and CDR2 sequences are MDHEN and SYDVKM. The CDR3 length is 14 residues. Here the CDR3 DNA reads TGTGCCAGCAGTTTAGGGACAGGCTATCGGCCCCAGCATTTT. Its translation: CASSLGTGYRPQHF.

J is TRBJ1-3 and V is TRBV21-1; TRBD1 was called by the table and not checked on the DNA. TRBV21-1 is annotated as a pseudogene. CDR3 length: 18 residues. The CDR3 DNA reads TGTGCCAGCAGCAATGAACTCGTGGCAGGGTACTCTGGAAACACCATATATTTT. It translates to CASSNELVAGYSGNTIYF.